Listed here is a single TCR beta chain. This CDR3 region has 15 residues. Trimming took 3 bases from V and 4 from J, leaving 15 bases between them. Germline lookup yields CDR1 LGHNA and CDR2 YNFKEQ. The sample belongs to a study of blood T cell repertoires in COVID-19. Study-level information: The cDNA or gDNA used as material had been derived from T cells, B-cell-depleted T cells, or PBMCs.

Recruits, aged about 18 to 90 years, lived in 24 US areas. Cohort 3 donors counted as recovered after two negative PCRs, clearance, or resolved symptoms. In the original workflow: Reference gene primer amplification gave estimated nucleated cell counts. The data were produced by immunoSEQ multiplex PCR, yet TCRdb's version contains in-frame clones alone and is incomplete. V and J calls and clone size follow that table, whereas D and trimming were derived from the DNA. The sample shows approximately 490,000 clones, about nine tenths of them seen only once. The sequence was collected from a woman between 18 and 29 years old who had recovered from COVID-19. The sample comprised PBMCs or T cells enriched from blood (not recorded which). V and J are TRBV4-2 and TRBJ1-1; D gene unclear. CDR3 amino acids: CASSHLNDAGTEAFF. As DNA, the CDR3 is TGTGCCAGCAGCCATTTGAACGACGCGGGCACTGAAGCTTTCTTT.